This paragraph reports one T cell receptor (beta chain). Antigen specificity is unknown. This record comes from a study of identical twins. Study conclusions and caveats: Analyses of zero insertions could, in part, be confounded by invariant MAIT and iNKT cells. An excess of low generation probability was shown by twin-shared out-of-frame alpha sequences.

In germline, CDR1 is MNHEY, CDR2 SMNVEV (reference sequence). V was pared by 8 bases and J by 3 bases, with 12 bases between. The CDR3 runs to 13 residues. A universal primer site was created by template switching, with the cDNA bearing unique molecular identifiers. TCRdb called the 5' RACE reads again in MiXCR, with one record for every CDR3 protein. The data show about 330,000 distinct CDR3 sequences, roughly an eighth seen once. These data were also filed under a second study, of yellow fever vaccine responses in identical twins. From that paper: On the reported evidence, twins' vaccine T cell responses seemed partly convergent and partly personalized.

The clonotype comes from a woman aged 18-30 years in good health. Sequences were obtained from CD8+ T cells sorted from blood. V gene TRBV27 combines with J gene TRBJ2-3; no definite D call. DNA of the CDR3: TGTGCCAGCGCCCCGGAGTTTACAGATACGCAGTATTTT. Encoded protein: CASAPEFTDTQYF.